The present entry profiles one T cell receptor beta chain with its context. Its specificity is unknown. The junction departs from germline at one end; a sequencing error may be responsible. This specimen comes from a study of response to subunit inactivated influenza vaccine. Study results and limitations: The authors suggested that few new T cells are recruited per seasonal influenza vaccination.

Germline CDR1 reads SGDLS; CDR2 reads YYNGEE. This CDR3 has 13 amino acids. TCRdb redid the calling of the RT-PCR reads with MiXCR, one entry per CDR3 protein. The sample holds more than 550,000 distinct CDR3 sequences, over 9.5% seen once. The clonotype originates from a man aged 45-65 years who received an inactivated influenza vaccine. The rearrangement uses TRBV9 and TRBJ2-1, with 7 bases aligning to TRBD1. The sequenced sample was PBMCs from blood, obtained on the day of vaccination. Here the CDR3 reads CASTGQTYTEQFF. The CDR3 coding sequence is TGTGCCTCTACGGGACAGACCTACACTGAGCAGTTCTTC.